This T cell receptor (beta chain) came from a study of blood T cell repertoires in COVID-19. As for the study in general: Some COVID-19 samples were acute and others convalescent; all came from the United States, Italy and Spain. PBMCs, B-cell-depleted T cells, or T cells were the source of the cDNA or gDNA that made up the material.

In germline, CDR1 is SEHNR, CDR2 FQNEAQ (reference sequence). CDR3 length: 13 amino acids. V lost 5 bases and J lost 7; bases outside the gene matches: 7. Sequenced by immunoSEQ multiplex PCR; TCRdb stores in-frame clones only, minus some. The repertoire has under 300,000 clones, around 84% of them found once; the top ten carry under 2.5%. The chain combines TRBV7-9 with TRBJ1-2; 7 bases agree with TRBD1. Sequenced material: peripheral blood. This TCR came from a man aged 40-49 years who had recovered from COVID-19. CDR3 residues: CASSVTGVGGYTF. The DNA of the CDR3 is TGTGCCAGCAGCGTCACAGGGGTGGGTGGCTACACCTTC.